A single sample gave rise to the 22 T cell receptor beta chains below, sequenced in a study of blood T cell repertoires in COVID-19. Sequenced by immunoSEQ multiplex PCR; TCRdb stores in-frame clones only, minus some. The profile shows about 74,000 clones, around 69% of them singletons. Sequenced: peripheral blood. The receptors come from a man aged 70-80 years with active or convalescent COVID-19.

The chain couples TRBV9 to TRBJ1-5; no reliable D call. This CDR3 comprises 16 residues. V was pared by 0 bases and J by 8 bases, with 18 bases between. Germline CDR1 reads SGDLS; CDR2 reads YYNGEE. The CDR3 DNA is TGTGCCAGCAGCGTAGGAGTCGGGGATGGTCGCGAGCCCCAGCATTTT. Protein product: CASSVGVGDGREPQHF.

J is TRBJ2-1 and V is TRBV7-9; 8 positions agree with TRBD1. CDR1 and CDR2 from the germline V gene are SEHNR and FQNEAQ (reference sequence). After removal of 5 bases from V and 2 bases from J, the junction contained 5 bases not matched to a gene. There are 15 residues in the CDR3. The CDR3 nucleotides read TGTGCCAGCAGCGTTGGACAGGGCCCCTACAATGAGCAGTTCTTC. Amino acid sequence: CASSVGQGPYNEQFF.

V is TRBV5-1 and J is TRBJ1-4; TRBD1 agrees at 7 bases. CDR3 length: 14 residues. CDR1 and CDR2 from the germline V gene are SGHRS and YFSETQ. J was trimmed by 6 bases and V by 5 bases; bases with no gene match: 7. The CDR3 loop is CASRNRGRDEKLFF. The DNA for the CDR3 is TGCGCCAGCAGAAACAGGGGTCGGGATGAAAAACTGTTTTTT.

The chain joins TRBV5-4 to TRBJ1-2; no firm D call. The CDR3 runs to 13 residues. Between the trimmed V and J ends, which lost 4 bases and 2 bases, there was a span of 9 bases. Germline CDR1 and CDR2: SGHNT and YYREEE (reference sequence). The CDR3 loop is CASSQTENYGYTF. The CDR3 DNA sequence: TGTGCCAGCAGCCAGACGGAGAACTATGGCTACACCTTC.

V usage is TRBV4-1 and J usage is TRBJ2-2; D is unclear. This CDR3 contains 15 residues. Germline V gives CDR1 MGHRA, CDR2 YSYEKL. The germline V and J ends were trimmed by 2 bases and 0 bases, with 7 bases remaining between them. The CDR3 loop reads CASSQNSPNTGELFF. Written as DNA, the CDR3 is TGCGCCAGCAGCCAAAACAGCCCGAACACCGGGGAGCTGTTTTTT.

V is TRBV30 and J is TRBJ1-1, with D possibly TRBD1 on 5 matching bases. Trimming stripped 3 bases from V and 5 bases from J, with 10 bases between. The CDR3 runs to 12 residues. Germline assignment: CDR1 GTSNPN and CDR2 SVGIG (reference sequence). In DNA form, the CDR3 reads TGTGCCTGGAGCCGGGGGGGTACTGAAGCTTTCTTT. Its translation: CAWSRGGTEAFF.

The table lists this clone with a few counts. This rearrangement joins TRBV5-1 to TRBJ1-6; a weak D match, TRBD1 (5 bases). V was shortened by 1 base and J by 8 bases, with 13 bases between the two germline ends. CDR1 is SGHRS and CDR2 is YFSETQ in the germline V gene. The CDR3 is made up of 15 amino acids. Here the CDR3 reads CASSLMQGRDSPLHF. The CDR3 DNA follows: TGCGCCAGCAGCTTGATGCAGGGTAGGGATTCACCCCTCCACTTT.

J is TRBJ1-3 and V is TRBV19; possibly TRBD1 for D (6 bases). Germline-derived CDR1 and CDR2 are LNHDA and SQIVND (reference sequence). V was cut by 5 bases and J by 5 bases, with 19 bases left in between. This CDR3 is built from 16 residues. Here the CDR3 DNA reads TGTGCCAGTAGTTCAACCGGGACAACATCAAGAAACACCATATATTTT. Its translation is CASSSTGTTSRNTIYF.

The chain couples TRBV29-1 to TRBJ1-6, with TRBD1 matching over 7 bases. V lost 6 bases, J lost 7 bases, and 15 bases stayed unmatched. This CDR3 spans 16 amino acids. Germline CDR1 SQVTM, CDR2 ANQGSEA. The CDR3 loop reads CSVDPPTGMANSPLHF. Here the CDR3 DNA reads TGCAGCGTGGATCCTCCGACAGGGATGGCGAATTCACCCCTCCACTTT. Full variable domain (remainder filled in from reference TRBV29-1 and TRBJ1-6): SAVISQKPSRDICQRGTSLTIQCQVDSQVTMMFWYRQQPGQSLTLIATANQGSEATYESGFVIDKFPISRPNLTFSTLTVSNMSPEDSSIYLCSVDPPTGMANSPLHFGNGTRLTVT.

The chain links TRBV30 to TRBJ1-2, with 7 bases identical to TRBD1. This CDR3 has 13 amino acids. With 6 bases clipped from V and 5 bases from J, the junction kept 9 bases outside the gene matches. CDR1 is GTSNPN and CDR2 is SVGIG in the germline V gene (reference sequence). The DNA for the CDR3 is TGTGCCTGTTTGACAGGGTCAGAGTATGGCTACACCTTC. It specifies CACLTGSEYGYTF.

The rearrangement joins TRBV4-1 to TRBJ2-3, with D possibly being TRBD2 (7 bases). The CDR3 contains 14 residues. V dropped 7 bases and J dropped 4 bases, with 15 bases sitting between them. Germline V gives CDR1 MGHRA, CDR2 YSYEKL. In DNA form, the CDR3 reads TGCGCCAGCACCTTTGGGGGGGGCGCAGATACGCAGTATTTT. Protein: CASTFGGGADTQYF.

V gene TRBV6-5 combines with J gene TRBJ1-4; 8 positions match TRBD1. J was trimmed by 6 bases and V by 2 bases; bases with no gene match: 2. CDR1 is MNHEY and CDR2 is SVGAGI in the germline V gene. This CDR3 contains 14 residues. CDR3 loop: CASSYETGDEKLFF. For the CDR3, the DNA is TGTGCCAGCAGTTACGAGACAGGGGATGAAAAACTGTTTTTT.

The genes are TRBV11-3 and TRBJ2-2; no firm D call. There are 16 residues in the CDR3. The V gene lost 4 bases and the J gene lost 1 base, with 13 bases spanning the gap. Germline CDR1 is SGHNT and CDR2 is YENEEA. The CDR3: CASSSSIGRNTGELFF. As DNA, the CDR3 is TGTGCCAGCAGCTCGTCAATTGGCCGGAACACCGGGGAGCTGTTTTTT.

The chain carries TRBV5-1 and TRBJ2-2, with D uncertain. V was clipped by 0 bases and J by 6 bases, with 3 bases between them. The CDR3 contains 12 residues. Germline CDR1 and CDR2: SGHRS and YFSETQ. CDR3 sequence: CASSLVSGELFF. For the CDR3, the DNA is TGCGCCAGCAGCTTGGTATCCGGGGAGCTGTTTTTT.

The CDR3 sequence: CASSYSGGTSETQYF. CDR3 nucleotide sequence: TGTGCCAGCAGTTACTCGGGGGGTACCTCAGAGACCCAGTACTTC. This chain joins TRBV6-5 and TRBJ2-5; weak D call: TRBD2 (6 bases). Germline loops: CDR1 MNHEY, CDR2 SVGAGI. The V gene lost 0 bases and the J gene lost 4 bases, with 12 bases spanning the gap. This CDR3 has 15 residues.

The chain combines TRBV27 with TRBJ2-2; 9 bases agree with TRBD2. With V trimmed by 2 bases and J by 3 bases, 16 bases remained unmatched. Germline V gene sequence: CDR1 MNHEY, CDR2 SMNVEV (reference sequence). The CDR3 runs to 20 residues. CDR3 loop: CASSLEGRVAGGPDTGELFF. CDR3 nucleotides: TGTGCCAGCAGTTTAGAAGGTCGAGTGGCGGGGGGGCCGGACACCGGGGAGCTGTTTTTT.

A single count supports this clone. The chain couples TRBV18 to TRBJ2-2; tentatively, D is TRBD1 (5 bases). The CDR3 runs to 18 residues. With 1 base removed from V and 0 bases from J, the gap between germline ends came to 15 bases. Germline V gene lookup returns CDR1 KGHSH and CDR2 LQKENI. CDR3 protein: CASSPRSRVGSNTGELFF. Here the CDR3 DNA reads TGTGCCAGCTCACCACGAAGCAGGGTCGGGTCGAACACCGGGGAGCTGTTTTTT.

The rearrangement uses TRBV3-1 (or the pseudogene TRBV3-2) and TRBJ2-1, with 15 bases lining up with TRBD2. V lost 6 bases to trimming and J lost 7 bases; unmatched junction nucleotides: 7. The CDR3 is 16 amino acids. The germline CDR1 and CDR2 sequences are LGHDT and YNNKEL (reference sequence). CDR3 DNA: TGTGCCAGCAGTCCGCCGGGACTAGCGGGGGGTAATGAGCAGTTCTTC. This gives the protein CASSPPGLAGGNEQFF.

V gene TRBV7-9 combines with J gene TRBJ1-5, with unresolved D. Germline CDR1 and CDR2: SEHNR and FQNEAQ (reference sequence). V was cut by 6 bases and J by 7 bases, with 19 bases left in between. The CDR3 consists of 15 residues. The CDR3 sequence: CASSSNSAFGQPQHF. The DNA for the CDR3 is TGTGCCAGCAGTTCGAACTCGGCCTTCGGGCAGCCCCAGCATTTT.

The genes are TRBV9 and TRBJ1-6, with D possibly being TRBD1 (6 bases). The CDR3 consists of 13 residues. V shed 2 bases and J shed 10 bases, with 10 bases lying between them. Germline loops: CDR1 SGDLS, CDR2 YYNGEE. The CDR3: CASSVTGSSPLHF. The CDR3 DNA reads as TGTGCCAGCAGCGTTACAGGGAGCTCACCCCTCCACTTT.

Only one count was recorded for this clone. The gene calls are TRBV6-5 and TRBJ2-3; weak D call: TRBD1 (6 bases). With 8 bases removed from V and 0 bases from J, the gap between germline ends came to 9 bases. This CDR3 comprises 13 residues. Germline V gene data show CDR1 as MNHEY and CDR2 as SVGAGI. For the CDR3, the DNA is TGTGCCAGCCAGGGGTTTAGCACAGATACGCAGTATTTT. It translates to CASQGFSTDTQYF.

The CDR3 spells CASSQVGDTSRNTIYF. The CDR3, as DNA: TGCGCCAGCAGCCAAGTGGGGGACACTTCGAGAAACACCATATATTTT. This chain joins TRBV4-1 and TRBJ1-3; the D gene is possibly TRBD1 (6 bases). The germline V gene has CDR1 MGHRA and CDR2 YSYEKL. V shed 1 base and J shed 5 bases, with 15 bases lying between them. This CDR3 has 16 residues.